The 15 T cell receptor beta chains in this list originate from one sample, sequenced in a study of response to subunit inactivated influenza vaccine. TCRdb fed the RT-PCR reads into MiXCR, producing one record per CDR3 protein. The repertoire holds fewer than 800,000 distinct CDR3 sequences, with approximately 15% as singletons. Sequencing was performed on PBMCs from blood, taken roughly 12 days after vaccination. The origin of the receptors is a man in his fifties who received an inactivated influenza vaccine.

This chain uses TRBV4-3 with TRBJ2-3; 9 bases line up with TRBD2. V dropped 1 base and J dropped 3; count of bases not matched to a gene: 5. This CDR3 contains 16 residues. Germline loops: CDR1 LGHNA, CDR2 YSLEER. The CDR3 sequence is CASSQAIGLATDTQYF. The CDR3 DNA follows: TGCGCCAGCAGCCAAGCTATAGGACTAGCGACAGATACGCAGTATTTT.

The chain combines TRBV10-3 with TRBJ2-3, with a possible D match to TRBD1 (6 bases). Germline V lookup: CDR1 ENHRY, CDR2 SYGVKD. CDR3 size: 16 residues. V lost 6 bases to trimming and J lost 1 base, with 17 bases between them. The CDR3 protein is CAISGQNRTRTDTQYF. The DNA of the CDR3 is TGTGCCATCAGCGGACAGAATCGAACTCGCACAGATACGCAGTATTTT.

V usage is TRBV7-3 and J usage is TRBJ2-1, with D possibly TRBD2 on 6 matching bases. Germline V CDR1 and CDR2: SGHTA, FQGTGA. Trimming removed 6 bases at V and 0 bases at J, with 24 bases between. The CDR3 spans 19 residues. Written as DNA, the CDR3 is TGTGCCAGCAGTTTATCCGTTCGGCTAGCGCCGAGCTCCTACAATGAGCAGTTCTTC. Translated: CASSLSVRLAPSSYNEQFF.

This clonotype has more than one count but fewer than ten. V is TRBV12-3 or TRBV12-4 and J is TRBJ1-5; D not resolved. The V and J ends lost 4 bases and 7 bases respectively, with 17 bases between them. The CDR3 is 15 amino acids. CDR3 in DNA: TGTGCCAGCAGTTATGAAGAGCAGGTTGGACAGCCCCAGCATTTT. Translation: CASSYEEQVGQPQHF.

This clonotype was recorded a few times. The chain couples TRBV24-1 to TRBJ2-1; D is undetermined. The germline CDR1 and CDR2 sequences are KGHDR and SFDVKD. The V and J ends lost 8 bases and 10 bases respectively, with 11 bases between them. The CDR3 has 11 residues. This chain's CDR3 is CATTLGGEQFF. CDR3 DNA sequence: TGTGCCACCACCCTCGGCGGAGAGCAGTTCTTC.

The chain has TRBV4-2 and TRBJ1-2; maybe TRBD1 (5 bases). CDR3 length: 15 residues. The germline V gene encodes CDR1 LGHNA and CDR2 YNFKEQ. V was clipped by 0 bases and J by 2 bases, with 10 bases between them. CDR3 residues: CASSQDLGRNYGYTF. CDR3 nucleotides: TGTGCCAGCAGCCAAGATTTGGGGCGAAACTATGGCTACACCTTC.

This chain joins TRBV10-1 and TRBJ2-5; D might be TRBD2 (5 bases). With 6 bases removed from V and 5 bases from J, the gap between germline ends came to 13 bases. In germline, CDR1 is WNHNN, CDR2 SYGVQD (reference sequence). The CDR3 runs 13 residues. The CDR3 nucleotides read TGCGCCAGCAGCCCGGGAAGTTTGGAGACCCAGTACTTC. Translated: CASSPGSLETQYF.

CDR3 protein: CASSESETGRKSETQYF. The CDR3 bases are TGCGCCAGCAGTGAGTCGGAAACTGGAAGGAAATCAGAGACCCAGTACTTC. V usage is TRBV10-1 and J usage is TRBJ2-5; D not certain. CDR1 WNHNN and CDR2 SYGVQD come from the germline V gene (reference sequence). The CDR3 consists of 17 residues. V was trimmed by 0 bases and J by 4 bases, leaving 18 bases between them.

This sequence joins TRBV29-1 and TRBJ2-1; 7 nucleotides line up with TRBD2. J was trimmed by 8 bases and V by 4 bases; bases with no gene match: 5. CDR3 length equals 12 residues. Looked up from germline, CDR1 is SQVTM and CDR2 is ANQGSEA. CDR3 coding DNA: TGCAGCGTTGGGGGGGGGAGTCATGAGCAGTTCTTC. Its protein product is CSVGGGSHEQFF.

The J gene is TRBJ2-1, the V gene TRBV24-1, with a possible D match to TRBD1 (6 bases). Trimming took off 4 bases at V and 5 bases at J, with 14 bases between the two ends. The CDR3 has 15 residues. In germline, CDR1 is KGHDR, CDR2 SFDVKD. CDR3 coding DNA: TGTGCCACCAGTGACATCCGGGACAAGAACAATGAGCAGTTCTTC. Its translation: CATSDIRDKNNEQFF.

This clonotype was detected only a few times. The chain carries TRBV7-2 and TRBJ2-2; 10 bases agree with TRBD1. CDR3 length: 15 residues. The V gene's germline CDR1 is SGHTA and CDR2 FQGNSA. Unmatched junction bases numbered 7, after V lost 5 bases and J lost 7 bases. CDR3 bases: TGTGCCAGCAGCCTCGGGACAGGGGTATTCGGGGAGCTGTTTTTT. It yields the protein CASSLGTGVFGELFF.

This clonotype showed up just a few times. This sequence joins TRBV6-1 and TRBJ2-3, with 9 bases matching TRBD1. The germline V gene encodes CDR1 MNHNS and CDR2 SASEGT. This CDR3 spans 14 amino acids. With 6 bases clipped from V and 0 bases from J, the junction kept 1 base outside the gene matches. This CDR3 is CASRQGASTDTQYF. The CDR3 DNA is TGTGCCAGCAGACAGGGGGCTAGCACAGATACGCAGTATTTT.

This chain links TRBV4-3 with TRBJ2-2; 8 bases are a match to TRBD2. This CDR3 contains 16 residues. Germline V CDR1 and CDR2: LGHNA, YSLEER. V was pared by 4 bases and J by 0 bases, with 4 bases of the junction left unmatched. CDR3 protein: CASSRPGGPNTGELFF. In DNA form, the CDR3 reads TGCGCCAGCAGCCGTCCGGGGGGGCCGAACACCGGGGAGCTGTTTTTT.

Only a few counts were recorded for this clonotype. V usage is TRBV5-1 and J usage is TRBJ2-1; D uncertain. V was trimmed by 4 bases and J by 7 bases, leaving 9 bases between them. This CDR3 comprises 12 residues. The germline V gene has CDR1 SGHRS and CDR2 YFSETQ. In DNA, the CDR3 is TGCGCCAGCAGCCGTCTTCTAAATGAGCAGTTCTTC. This codes for CASSRLLNEQFF. Drawing the rest from reference TRBV5-1 and TRBJ2-1, the complete variable domain is KAGVTQTPRYLIKTRGQQVTLSCSPISGHRSVSWYQQTPGQGLQFLFEYFSETQRNKGNFPGRFSGRQFSNSRSEMNVSTLELGDSALYLCASSRLLNEQFFGPGTRLTVL.

This clonotype has only a few counts. The rearrangement joins TRBV29-1 to TRBJ2-7, with 10 bases that match TRBD2. CDR1 and CDR2 (germline): SQVTM, ANQGSEA. The CDR3 loop spans 14 amino acids. After removal of 4 bases from V and 3 bases from J, the junction contained 6 bases not matched to a gene. CDR3 DNA: TGCAGCGTTGCGTCGCTAGCGGGGGTCTACGAGCAGTACTTC. This codes for CSVASLAGVYEQYF.